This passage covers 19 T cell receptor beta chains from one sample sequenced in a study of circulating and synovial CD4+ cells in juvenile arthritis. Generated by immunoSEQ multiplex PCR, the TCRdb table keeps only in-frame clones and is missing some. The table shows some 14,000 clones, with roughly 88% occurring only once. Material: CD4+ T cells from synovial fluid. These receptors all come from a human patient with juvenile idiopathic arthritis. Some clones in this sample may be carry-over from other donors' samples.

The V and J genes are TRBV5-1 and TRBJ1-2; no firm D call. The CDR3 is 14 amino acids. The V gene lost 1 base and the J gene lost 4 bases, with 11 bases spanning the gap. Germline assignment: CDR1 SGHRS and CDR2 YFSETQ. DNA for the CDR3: TGCGCCAGCAGCTTGTCCACCGGGAGCTATGGCTACACCTTC. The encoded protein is CASSLSTGSYGYTF.

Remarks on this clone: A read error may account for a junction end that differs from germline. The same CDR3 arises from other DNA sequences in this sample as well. The CDR3 region has the DNA TGTGCCAGCCCTCGGAGGTCGAACACTGAAGCTTTCTTC. Its translation: CASPRRSNTEAFF. V gene TRBV2 combines with J gene TRBJ1-1; the D is unclear. Germline values: CDR1 SNHLY, CDR2 FYNNEI. CDR3 size: 13 residues.

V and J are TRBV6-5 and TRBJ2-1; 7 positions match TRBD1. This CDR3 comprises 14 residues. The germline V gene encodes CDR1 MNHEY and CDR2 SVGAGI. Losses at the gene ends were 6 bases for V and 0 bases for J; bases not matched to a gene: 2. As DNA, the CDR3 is TGTGCCAGCAGCTGGGACAGCTCCTACAATGAGCAGTTCTTC. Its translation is CASSWDSSYNEQFF.

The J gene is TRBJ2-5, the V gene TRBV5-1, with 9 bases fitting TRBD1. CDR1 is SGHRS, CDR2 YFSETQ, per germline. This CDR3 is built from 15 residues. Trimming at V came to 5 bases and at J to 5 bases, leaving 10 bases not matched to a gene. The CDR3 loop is CASRSSGTGWETQYF. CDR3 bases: TGCGCCAGCAGGAGCTCGGGGACAGGGTGGGAGACCCAGTACTTC. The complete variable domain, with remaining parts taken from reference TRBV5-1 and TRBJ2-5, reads KAGVTQTPRYLIKTRGQQVTLSCSPISGHRSVSWYQQTPGQGLQFLFEYFSETQRNKGNFPGRFSGRQFSNSRSEMNVSTLELGDSALYLCASRSSGTGWETQYFGPGTRLLVL.

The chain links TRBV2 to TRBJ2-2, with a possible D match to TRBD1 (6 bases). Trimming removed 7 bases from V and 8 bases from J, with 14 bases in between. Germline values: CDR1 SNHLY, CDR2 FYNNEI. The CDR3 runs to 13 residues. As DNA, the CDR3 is TGTGCCAGCATGACGGGGACATGGGGGGAGCTGTTTTTT. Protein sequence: CASMTGTWGELFF.

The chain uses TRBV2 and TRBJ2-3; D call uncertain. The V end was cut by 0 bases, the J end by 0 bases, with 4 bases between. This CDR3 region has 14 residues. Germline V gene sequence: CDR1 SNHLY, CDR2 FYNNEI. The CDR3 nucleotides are TGTGCCAGCAGTGAAGCTCCTAGCACAGATACGCAGTATTTT. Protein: CASSEAPSTDTQYF. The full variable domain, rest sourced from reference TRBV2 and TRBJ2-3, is EPEVTQTPSHQVTQMGQEVILRCVPISNHLYFYWYRQILGQKVEFLVSFYNNEISEKSEIFDDQFSVERPDGSNFTLKIRSTKLEDSAMYFCASSEAPSTDTQYFGPGTRLTVL.

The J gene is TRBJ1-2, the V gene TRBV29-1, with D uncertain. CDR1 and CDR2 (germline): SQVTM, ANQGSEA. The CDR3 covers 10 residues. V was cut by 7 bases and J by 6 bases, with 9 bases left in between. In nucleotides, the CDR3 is TGCAGCGCACACCAAGATGGCTACACCTTC. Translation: CSAHQDGYTF. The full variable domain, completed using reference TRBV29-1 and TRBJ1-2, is SAVISQKPSRDICQRGTSLTIQCQVDSQVTMMFWYRQQPGQSLTLIATANQGSEATYESGFVIDKFPISRPNLTFSTLTVSNMSPEDSSIYLCSAHQDGYTFGSGTRLTVV.

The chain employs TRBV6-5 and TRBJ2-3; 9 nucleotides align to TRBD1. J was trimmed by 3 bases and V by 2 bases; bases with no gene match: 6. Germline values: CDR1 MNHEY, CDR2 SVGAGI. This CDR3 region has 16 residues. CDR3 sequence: CASSYGTGHGTDTQYF. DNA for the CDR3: TGTGCCAGCAGTTACGGGACAGGGCATGGAACAGATACGCAGTATTTT.

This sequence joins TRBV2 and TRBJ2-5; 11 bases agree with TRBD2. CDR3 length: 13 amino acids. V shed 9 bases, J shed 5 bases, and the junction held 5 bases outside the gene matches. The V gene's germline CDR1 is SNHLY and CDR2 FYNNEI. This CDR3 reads CARATSGEETQYF. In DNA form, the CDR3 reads TGTGCCAGGGCGACTAGCGGGGAGGAGACCCAGTACTTC.

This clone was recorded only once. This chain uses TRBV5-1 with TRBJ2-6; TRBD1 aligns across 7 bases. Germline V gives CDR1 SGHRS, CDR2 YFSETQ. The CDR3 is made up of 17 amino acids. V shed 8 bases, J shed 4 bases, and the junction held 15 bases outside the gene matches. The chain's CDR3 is CASRDRVTLTGANVLTF. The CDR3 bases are TGCGCCAGTAGAGACAGGGTAACCCTAACCGGGGCCAACGTCCTGACTTTC.

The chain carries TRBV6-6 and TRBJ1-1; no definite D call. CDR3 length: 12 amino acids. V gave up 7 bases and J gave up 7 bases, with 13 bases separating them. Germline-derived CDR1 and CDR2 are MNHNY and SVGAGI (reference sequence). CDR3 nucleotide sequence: TGTGCCAGCATCCGCCCAGGAGGTGAAGCTTTCTTT. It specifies CASIRPGGEAFF.

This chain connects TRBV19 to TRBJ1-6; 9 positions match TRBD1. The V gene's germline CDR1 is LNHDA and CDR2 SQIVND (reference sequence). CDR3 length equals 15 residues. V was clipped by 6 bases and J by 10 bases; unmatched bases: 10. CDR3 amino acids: CASSPTGGRDSPLHF. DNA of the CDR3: TGTGCCAGTAGCCCGACAGGGGGTCGGGACTCACCCCTCCACTTT.

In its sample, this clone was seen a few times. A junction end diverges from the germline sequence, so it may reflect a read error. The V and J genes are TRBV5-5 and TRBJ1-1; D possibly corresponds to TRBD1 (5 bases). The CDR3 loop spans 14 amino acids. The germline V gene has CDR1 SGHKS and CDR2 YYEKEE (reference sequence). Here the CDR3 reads CASSFGHTSTEAFF. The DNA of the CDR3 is TGTGCCAGCAGCTTTGGACATACGAGCACTGAGGCTTTCTTT. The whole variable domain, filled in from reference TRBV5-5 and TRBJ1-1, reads DAGVTQSPTHLIKTRGQQVTLRCSPISGHKSVSWYQQVLGQGPQFIFQYYEKEERGRGNFPDRFSARQFPNYSSELNVNALLLGDSALYLCASSFGHTSTEAFFGQGTRLTVV.

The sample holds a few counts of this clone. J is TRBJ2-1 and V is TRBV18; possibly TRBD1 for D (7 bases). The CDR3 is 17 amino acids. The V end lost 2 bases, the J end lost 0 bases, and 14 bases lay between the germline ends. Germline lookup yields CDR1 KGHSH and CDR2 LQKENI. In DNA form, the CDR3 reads TGTGCCAGCTCACCAGGAGGGGCAGGGGGCTCCTACAATGAGCAGTTCTTC. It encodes CASSPGGAGGSYNEQFF.

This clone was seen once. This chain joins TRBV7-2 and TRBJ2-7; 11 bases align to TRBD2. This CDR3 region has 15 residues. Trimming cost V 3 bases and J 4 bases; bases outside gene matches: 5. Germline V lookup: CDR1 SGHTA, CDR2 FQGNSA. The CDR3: CASSLLAGGLYEQYF. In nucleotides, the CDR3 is TGTGCCAGCAGCTTGTTAGCGGGGGGGTTATACGAGCAGTACTTC.

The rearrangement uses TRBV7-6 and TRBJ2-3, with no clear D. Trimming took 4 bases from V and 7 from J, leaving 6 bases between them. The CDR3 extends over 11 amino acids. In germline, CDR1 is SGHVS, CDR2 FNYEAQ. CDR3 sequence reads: CASSSSYTQYF. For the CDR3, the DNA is TGTGCCAGCAGCTCTTCCTATACGCAGTATTTT.

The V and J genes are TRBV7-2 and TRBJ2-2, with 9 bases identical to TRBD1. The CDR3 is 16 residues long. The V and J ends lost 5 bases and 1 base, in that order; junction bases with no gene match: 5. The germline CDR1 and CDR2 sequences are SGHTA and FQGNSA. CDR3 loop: CASSPGTGLNTGELFF. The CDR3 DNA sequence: TGTGCCAGCAGCCCAGGGACAGGGTTGAACACCGGGGAGCTGTTTTTT.

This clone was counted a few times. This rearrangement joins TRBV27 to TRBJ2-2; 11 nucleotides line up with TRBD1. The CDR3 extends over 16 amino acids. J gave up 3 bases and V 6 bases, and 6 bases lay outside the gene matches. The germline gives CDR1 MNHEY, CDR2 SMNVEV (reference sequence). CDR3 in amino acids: CASSPGQGAYTGELFF. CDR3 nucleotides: TGTGCCAGCAGCCCCGGACAGGGGGCATACACCGGGGAGCTGTTTTTT.

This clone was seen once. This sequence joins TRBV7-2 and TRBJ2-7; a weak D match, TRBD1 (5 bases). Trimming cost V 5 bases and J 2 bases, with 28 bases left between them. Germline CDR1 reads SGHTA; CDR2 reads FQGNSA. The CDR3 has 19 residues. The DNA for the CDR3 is TGTGCCAGCAGCCCCGTGGGCTTAAGGGGTCCCCAACGGCCCTACGAGCAGTACTTC. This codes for CASSPVGLRGPQRPYEQYF.